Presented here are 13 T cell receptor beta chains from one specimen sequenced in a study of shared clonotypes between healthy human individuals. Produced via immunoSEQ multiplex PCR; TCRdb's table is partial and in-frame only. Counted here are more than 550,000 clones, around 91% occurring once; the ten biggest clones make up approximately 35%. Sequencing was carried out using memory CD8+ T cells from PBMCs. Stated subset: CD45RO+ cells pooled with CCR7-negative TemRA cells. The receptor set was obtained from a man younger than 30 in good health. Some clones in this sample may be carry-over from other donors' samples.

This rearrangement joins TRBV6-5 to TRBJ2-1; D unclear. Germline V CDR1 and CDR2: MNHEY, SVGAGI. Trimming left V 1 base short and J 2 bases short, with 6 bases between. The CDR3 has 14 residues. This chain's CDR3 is CASSYFGTYNEQFF. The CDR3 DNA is TGTGCCAGCAGTTACTTTGGGACCTACAATGAGCAGTTCTTC.

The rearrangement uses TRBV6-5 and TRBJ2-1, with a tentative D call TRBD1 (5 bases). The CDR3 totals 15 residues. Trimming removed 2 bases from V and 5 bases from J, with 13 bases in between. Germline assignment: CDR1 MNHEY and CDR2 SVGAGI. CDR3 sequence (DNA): TGTGCCAGCAGTTACAGCAGGGTCGCCAACAATGAGCAGTTCTTC. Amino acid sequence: CASSYSRVANNEQFF.

The CDR3 DNA is TGCGCCAGCAGCGTCCTGGGGAGACTAGCGGGAAACTACGAGCAGTACTTC. Protein: CASSVLGRLAGNYEQYF. The rearrangement uses TRBV5-1 and TRBJ2-7; 11 positions agree with TRBD2. The CDR3 has 17 amino acids. Germline CDR1 SGHRS, CDR2 YFSETQ. Trimming removed 4 bases from V and 3 bases from J; junction bases left unmatched: 12.

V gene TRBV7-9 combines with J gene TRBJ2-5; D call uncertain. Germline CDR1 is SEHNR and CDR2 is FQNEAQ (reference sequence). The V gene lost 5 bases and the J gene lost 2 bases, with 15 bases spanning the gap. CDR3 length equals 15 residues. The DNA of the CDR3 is TGTGCCAGCAGCCTGAGGACCGGTTCTCAAGAGACCCAGTACTTC. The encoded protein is CASSLRTGSQETQYF.

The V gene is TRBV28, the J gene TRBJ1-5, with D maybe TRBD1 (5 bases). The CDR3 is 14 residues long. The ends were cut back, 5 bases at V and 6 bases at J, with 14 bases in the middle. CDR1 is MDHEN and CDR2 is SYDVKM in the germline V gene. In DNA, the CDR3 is TGTGCCAGCAGTGACCCGGGGCCCTCTCAGCCCCAGCATTTT. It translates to CASSDPGPSQPQHF.

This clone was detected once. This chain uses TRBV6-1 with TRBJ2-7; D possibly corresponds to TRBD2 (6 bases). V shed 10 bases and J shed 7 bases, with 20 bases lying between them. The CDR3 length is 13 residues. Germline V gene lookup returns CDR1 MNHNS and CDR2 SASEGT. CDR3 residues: CATRFLATREQYF. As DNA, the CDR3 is TGTGCCACCCGATTCCTAGCGACTAGGGAGCAGTACTTC.

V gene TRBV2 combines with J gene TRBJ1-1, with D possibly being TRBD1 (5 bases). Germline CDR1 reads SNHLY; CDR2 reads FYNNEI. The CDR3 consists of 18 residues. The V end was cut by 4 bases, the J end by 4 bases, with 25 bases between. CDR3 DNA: TGTGCCAGCAGTGGATGGGGCTCAGTGACCGGATTGGGCACTGAAGCTTTCTTT. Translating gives CASSGWGSVTGLGTEAFF.

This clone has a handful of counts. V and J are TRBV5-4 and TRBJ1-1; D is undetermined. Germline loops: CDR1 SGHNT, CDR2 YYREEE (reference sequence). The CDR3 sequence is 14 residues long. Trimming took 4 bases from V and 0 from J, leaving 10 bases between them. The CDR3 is CASSRSDLNTEAFF. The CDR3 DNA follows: TGTGCCAGCAGCCGATCGGATCTGAACACTGAAGCTTTCTTT.

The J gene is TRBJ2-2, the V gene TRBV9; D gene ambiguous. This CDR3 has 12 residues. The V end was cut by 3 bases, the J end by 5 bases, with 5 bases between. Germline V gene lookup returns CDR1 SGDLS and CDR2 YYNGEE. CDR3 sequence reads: CASSAVTGELFF. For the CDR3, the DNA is TGTGCCAGCAGCGCCGTAACCGGGGAGCTGTTTTTT.

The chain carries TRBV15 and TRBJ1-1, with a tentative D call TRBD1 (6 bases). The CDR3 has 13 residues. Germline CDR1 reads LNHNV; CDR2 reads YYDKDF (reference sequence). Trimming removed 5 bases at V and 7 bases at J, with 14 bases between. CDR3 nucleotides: TGTGCCACCAGCGCGCGGACAGTCGGTGAAGCTTTCTTT. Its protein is CATSARTVGEAFF. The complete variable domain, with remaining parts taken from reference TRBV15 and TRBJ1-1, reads DAMVIQNPRYQVTQFGKPVTLSCSQTLNHNVMYWYQQKSSQAPKLLFHYYDKDFNNEADTPDNFQSRRPNTSFCFLDIRSPGLGDTAMYLCATSARTVGEAFFGQGTRLTVV.

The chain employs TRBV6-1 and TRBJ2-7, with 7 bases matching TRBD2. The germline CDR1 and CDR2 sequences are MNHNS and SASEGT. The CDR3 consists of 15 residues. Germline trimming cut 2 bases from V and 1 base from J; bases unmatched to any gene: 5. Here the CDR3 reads CASSEWDGGSYEQYF. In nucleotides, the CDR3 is TGTGCCAGCAGTGAATGGGACGGGGGGTCCTACGAGCAGTACTTC.

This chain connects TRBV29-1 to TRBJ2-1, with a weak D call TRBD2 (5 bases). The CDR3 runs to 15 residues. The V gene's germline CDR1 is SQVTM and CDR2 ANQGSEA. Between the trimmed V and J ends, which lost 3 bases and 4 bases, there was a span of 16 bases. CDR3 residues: CSVDFRGELYNEQFF. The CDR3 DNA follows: TGCAGCGTTGATTTCCGGGGTGAACTGTACAATGAGCAGTTCTTC.

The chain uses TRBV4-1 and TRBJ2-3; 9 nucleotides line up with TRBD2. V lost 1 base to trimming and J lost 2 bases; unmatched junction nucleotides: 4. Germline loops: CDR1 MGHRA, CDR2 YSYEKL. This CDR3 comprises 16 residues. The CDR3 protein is CASSQAIAGVTDTQYF. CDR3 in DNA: TGCGCCAGCAGCCAAGCAATAGCGGGGGTCACAGATACGCAGTATTTT.